The 5 T cell receptor beta chains reported below all come from one sample, sequenced in a study of identical twins' blood T cells. TCRdb called the 5' RACE reads again in MiXCR, with one record for every CDR3 protein. The table shows roughly 380,000 distinct CDR3 sequences, with more than 25% occurring only once. The sample was PBMCs. These receptors were taken from a woman aged 18-49 years in good health.

The V gene is TRBV20-1, the J gene TRBJ1-4, with D uncertain. This CDR3 has 14 amino acids. Trimming took off 2 bases at V and 8 bases at J, with 15 bases between the two ends. CDR1 is DFQATT and CDR2 is SNEGSKA in the germline V gene (reference sequence). The CDR3 DNA reads as TGCAGTGCTAGATATCTTGGGCCTCCCGAAAAACTGTTTTTT. It is translated as CSARYLGPPEKLFF.

This clonotype was picked up a small number of times. The V and J genes are TRBV4-3 and TRBJ1-2; 7 positions match TRBD1. Unmatched junction bases numbered 15, after V lost 0 bases and J lost 8 bases. The CDR3 length is 17 residues. Germline CDR1 and CDR2: LGHNA and YSLEER. The CDR3: CASSQETSIRGGWGYTF. The CDR3, as DNA: TGCGCCAGCAGCCAAGAAACTTCGATCCGAGGGGGCTGGGGCTACACCTTC.

Comment on this clonotype: A much bigger clone sits one base away, suggesting this may be a read error. The chain is built from TRBV12-3 or TRBV12-4 and TRBJ1-2; D is perhaps TRBD1 (6 bases). The CDR3 extends over 16 amino acids. CDR3 amino acids: CASSLARGTFNYGYAF. The CDR3 DNA follows: TGTGCCAGCAGTTTAGCGAGGGGGACGTTTAACTATGGCTACGCCTTC.

The table lists this clonotype with many counts. The V call is TRBV29-1, the J call TRBJ2-1, with D hard to call. The ends were cut back, 5 bases at V and 0 bases at J, with 17 bases in the middle. In germline, CDR1 is SQVTM, CDR2 ANQGSEA. This CDR3 is 16 amino acids long. In DNA form, the CDR3 reads TGCAGCGTTCCCCGGAGAAAGGGTAGCTCCTACAATGAGCAGTTCTTC. Residues: CSVPRRKGSSYNEQFF.

This chain connects TRBV5-1 to TRBJ1-1; a possible D gene is TRBD1 (5 bases). Trimming removed 6 bases at V and 3 bases at J, with 15 bases between. Germline CDR1 reads SGHRS; CDR2 reads YFSETQ. The CDR3 spans 14 residues. The CDR3 region is CASKISRDYTEAFF. In DNA form, the CDR3 reads TGCGCCAGCAAAATCTCAAGGGACTACACTGAAGCTTTCTTT.